The clone carrying this TCR beta chain was observed many times. Its target is unknown. Unsorted libraries used 2 million PBMCs kept at -80 degrees C. This sample is part of a study of neurological immune-mediated disorders. Broader study findings: The multiple sclerosis repertoire cluster had no clinical or MRI correlate. It was HTLV-1-associated myelopathy that showed the most TCR clonal expansion, while multiple sclerosis showed the least, falling below healthy controls.

CDR3 length: 14 amino acids. Germline V CDR1 and CDR2: MNHEY, SVGAGI. Trimming took 2 bases from V and 7 from J; bases not matched to a gene: 7. Per sequencing run, 15-18 subjects together gave over 170 million TCR-beta sequences. One entry per CDR3 protein, called by TCRdb with MiXCR from the 5' RACE reads. The sample has approximately 90,000 distinct CDR3 sequences; 3.5% to 4% are singletons. The source of this sequence is a woman aged 18-35 years with multiple sclerosis. The chain couples TRBV6-5 to TRBJ2-7, with 8 bases that match TRBD1. What was sequenced was PBMCs. DNA of the CDR3: TGTGCCAGCAGTTACAGGACAGGGCCATGGGAGCAGTACTTC. Its translation: CASSYRTGPWEQYF.